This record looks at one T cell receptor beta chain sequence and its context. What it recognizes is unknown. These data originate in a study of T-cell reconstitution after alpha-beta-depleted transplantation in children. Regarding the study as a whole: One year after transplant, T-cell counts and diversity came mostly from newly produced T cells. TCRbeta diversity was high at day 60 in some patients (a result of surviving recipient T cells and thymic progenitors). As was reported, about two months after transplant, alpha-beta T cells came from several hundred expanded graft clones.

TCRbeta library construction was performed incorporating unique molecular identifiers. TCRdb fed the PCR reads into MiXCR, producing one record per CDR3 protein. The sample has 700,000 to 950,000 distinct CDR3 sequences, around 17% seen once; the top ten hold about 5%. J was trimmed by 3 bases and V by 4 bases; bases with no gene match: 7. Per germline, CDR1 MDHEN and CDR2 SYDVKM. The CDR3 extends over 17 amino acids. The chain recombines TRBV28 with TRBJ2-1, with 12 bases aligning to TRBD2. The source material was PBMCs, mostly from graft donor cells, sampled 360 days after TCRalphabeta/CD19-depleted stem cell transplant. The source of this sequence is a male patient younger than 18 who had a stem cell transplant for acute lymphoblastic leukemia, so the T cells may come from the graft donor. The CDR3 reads CASSSPGLAGRYNEQFF. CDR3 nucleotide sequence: TGTGCCAGCAGTTCCCCTGGACTAGCGGGGCGCTACAATGAGCAGTTCTTC.